This TCR beta chain was found in a study of cytomegalovirus exposure and HLA in healthy donors (dated by TCRdb to the late 2010s). Background on the whole study: According to an earlier analysis of a few hundred of the donors, 150 million to 200 million T cells yielded over 100 million unique TCR beta sequences and less than 300 Gb of sequence data. An early release covering roughly 600 HLA-typed donors comprised about 310 gigabases of sequencing data and around 80 million unique TCR sequences. The genetic ancestry cluster associated with self-reported Caucasian donors included about 81% of the roughly 400 genotyped donors. The study aimed to test whether signatures of past pathogen exposure could be identified by cataloging public T cell receptors. The study used immunosequencing to profile the T cell repertoires of approximately 640 subjects and linked those repertoires to cytomegalovirus serostatus. Besides the first cohort of roughly 640 subjects, a separate validation cohort made up of about 120 different subjects was used. The study combined high-throughput TCR immunosequencing, statistical association of individual TCRs with disease status, and machine learning to predict cytomegalovirus infection status. A later analysis re-examined previously published TCR beta repertoires from more than 650 donors and added high-resolution HLA genotyping to investigate patterns of TCR occurrence. Rather than using new phenotypic data, the later analysis identified candidate immune exposures from TCR beta sequences and from how often those sequences occurred across donors. An earlier analysis of more than 450 of the donors used high-throughput TCR beta sequencing to judge whether each TCR beta V gene segment behaved as functional or pseudogenic. Donor age, sex, ethnicity and CMV serostatus were collected together with the repertoire data. Genome-wide SNP genotypes for about 60% of the 666 donors were used in a later genetic analysis, which treated that subset as a discovery cohort. Every repertoire in the discovery cohort had been generated on one and the same sequencing platform. HLA typing included class I and class II loci at four-digit resolution. The number of donors typed differed by locus, with roughly 620-630 for A, B, C, DRB1 and DQB1, around 560 for DQA1, approximately 580 for DPA1, and around 460 for DPB1. Four or five DR-DQ haplotypes were treated as single units for association and clustering because of strong linkage in the cohort. Among a few hundred genotyped donors of the cohort, an average of 235,054 unique TCR beta nucleotide sequences were sequenced per donor, around a sixth of them non-productive.

Only one count was recorded for this clone. Its binding antigen is unknown. No much larger clone is present one base from it, and per-base qualities are unavailable. Here is what the overall study found, with its caveats: It was suggested by the authors that the approach could potentially be generalized to other disease states and immunological phenotypes. In a later genetic analysis, fewer N-insertions in productive TCRs were reported among donors in an Asian-associated ancestry cluster than the roughly 710-donor mean. An earlier analysis of 450 to 750 of the donors showed that most TCR beta V segments appeared in productive rearrangements either about 90% or about 30% of the time, which broadly matched IMGT annotations. Several of the top co-occurrence clusters appeared to be linked to parvovirus B19, influenza, CMV and Epstein-Barr virus, according to a later analysis. Assigning TCR associations to individual alleles was difficult when HLA alleles, especially DR and DQ, strongly co-occurred. V-gene and J-gene trimming of TCR beta chains was associated with a missense DCLRE1C variant in a later genetic analysis, and the association was replicated in an independent cohort. Specific HLA alleles were associated with roughly 16,000 TCR beta sequences at a false discovery rate of 0.05 in a later analysis. Correlated functional status among segregating V segments might reflect linkage disequilibrium, but an unknown experimental factor could not be ruled out. In a later analysis, HLA-associated TCR beta chains showed more clonal expansion and lower generation probabilities than non-associated chains that were equally common. A further reported finding was that TCR beta sequences accurately predicted the HLA-A and HLA-B alleles for most subjects in the first cohort. A later analysis found that TCR association rates varied across HLA loci, with DRB1 alleles showing the most associated TCRs and HLA-C alleles the fewest. Only TCR beta chains were sequenced in this cohort, and the absence of alpha or paired-chain data limited detectable features. In the study, around 150 TCR beta chains were listed as associated with cytomegalovirus. Most TCR sequences were seen in very few donors, while some public TCRs were found in many individuals. The sequencing pipeline was judged likely to have produced a cluster of highly shared sequence variants as a technical artifact. CMV serostatus was the only immune exposure information available for the cohort. Because counts were too low, seventeen rarely observed V segments, including chromosome 9 orphons, were left out of the earlier analysis of 587 of the donors. Most CMV-associated TCR beta chains appeared to be HLA-restricted in a later analysis, and the HLA associations seemed to be driven largely by CMV exposure. Some IMGT-functional V segments, including TRBV6-2 and TRBV6-3, could not be told apart with the 87-base-pair reads, so those segments were excluded. Because HLA typing was missing for some donors at each locus, association tests included only the typed subset. In vitro tests confirmed that a few of the cytomegalovirus-associated TCR beta chains recognize cytomegalovirus antigens. The presence/absence analyses assumed that sequencing depth was roughly uniform across donors, and that assumption may not be true. The classifier was reported to diagnose cytomegalovirus status with high specificity and sensitivity in both the original cohort and the validation cohort.

The library came from the immunoSEQ multiplex PCR assay. For the multiplex PCR, a mixture combining 60 forward primers for TCR Vbeta segments and 13 reverse primers for TCR Jbeta segments was used. The CDR3 region of rearranged TCR beta genes was amplified from genomic DNA by a multiplex PCR assay. On the Illumina HiSeq System, the amplified TCR beta libraries were sequenced as 87-base-pair reads. The paper's data handling went like this. In a later analysis, roughly 80 million unique TCR beta chains were counted across the 650 to 750 repertoires, and approximately 11 million of these chains were shared by at least two donors. Raw reads were error-corrected and collapsed into unique sequences by a nearest-neighbor algorithm in which closely related sequences were merged to remove PCR and sequencing errors. V, D and J gene segments were assigned by aligning CDR3 sequences to IMGT reference sequences. For a sequence to be retained, at least a six-nucleotide match to both a V gene segment and a J gene segment was required. A rearrangement counted as productive if the CDR3 had no stop codons and remained in frame with V and J, and every other rearrangement counted as non-productive. CDR3 was defined by IMGT convention, running from the second conserved V-encoded cysteine to the conserved J-encoded phenylalanine. The earlier analysis of a few hundred of the donors excluded any sequence lacking an unambiguous match to a single V gene segment. An earlier analysis of 500 to 600 of the donors classified V segments as functional when productive rearrangements were above 56.7% and as segregating when the standard deviation between donors was above 5%. A statistical classification framework was developed to diagnose cytomegalovirus status using the catalog of TCR beta chain sequences. V and J gene assignment, in a later analysis, came from comparing TCR nucleotide sequences with IMGT/GENE-DB human TR gene sequences. Using the TCRdist pipeline, a later analysis assigned CDR3 sequences along with most-parsimonious VDJ recombination scenarios. In a later analysis, each TCR beta chain was defined by its CDR3 amino acid sequence together with its V-gene family, and reads without a unique V-gene family were excluded. As a way to deal with suspected cross-contamination and a sequencing artifact, a later analysis dropped 640 or so nucleotide sequences that were highly shared and had low generation probability. In a later analysis, a clonal expansion index for each public chain was calculated from normalized within-repertoire ranks of inferred template counts. Generation probabilities in a later analysis came from a VDJ recombination model fitted to out-of-frame rearrangements, and those results were checked against IGoR. Hypergeometric tests were used in a later analysis to score TCR-TCR, TCR-HLA and TCR-CMV co-occurrence, with a repertoire-size bias correction applied to the TCR pairs. A later analysis estimated false discovery rates by permuting HLA or CMV assignments 20 times. In a later analysis, co-occurring TCRs were grouped using DBSCAN, with TCRdist sequence similarity added in when clustering inside HLA-allele-positive subsets. Repertoires with fewer than 30,000 or more than 120,000 public chains were left out of co-occurrence clustering, as were five repertoires with anomalous nucleotide sharing. TCRdb provides this immuneACCESS table in a form limited to in-frame rearrangements. Some clones are lacking; in checked studies, under half of them reflect an unresolved V gene, and why the rest are absent is not known. The V and J calls and clone size are taken from that table; D and trimming were inferred from the DNA. The table for this sample lists 150,000 to 200,000 clones; almost 80% of them were counted only once. Of the sample, about 0.93% falls within the top ten clones.

Deletion took 5 bases off V and 1 base off J, with a span of 15 bases between the germline ends. The CDR1 and CDR2 encoded by the germline V gene are LGHNA and YSLEER. From its cysteine to its phenylalanine, the CDR3 spans 16 amino acids. The DNA shown is the 48-base CDR3, in frame from base 1. The cohort was made up of 500 to 800 healthy bone marrow donors. At the time of sampling, all cohort members were nominally healthy, though unrecorded immune exposures were likely present. The donor was CMV seropositive and was included in the group of approximately 300 seropositive cohort members. A peripheral blood sample was provided by each donor, and peripheral blood mononuclear cells were used for TCR beta sequencing. Genomic DNA extraction from the blood cell samples was performed with the Qiagen DNeasy Blood Extraction Kit.

Material: PBMCs. The chain is made from TRBV4-3 and TRBJ2-1; the D gene is possibly TRBD1, with 5 bases matching. The receptor's source is a woman aged 45-65 years in good health and CMV-seropositive. The DNA reads TGCGCCAGCAGCTTTTCCCGGCAGGGTTCCTACAATGAGCAGTTCTTC. This codes for CASSFSRQGSYNEQFF.